Each of the 20 T cell receptor beta chains below was sequenced from the same sample in a study of blood T cell repertoires in COVID-19. Sequencing used immunoSEQ multiplex PCR; TCRdb keeps in-frame clones, though not all of them. The top ten clones hold around 2.1% of a sample with about 260,000 clones, about 84% of them seen once. Source material: PBMCs or T cells enriched from blood (not recorded which). The source of these receptors is a woman between 50 and 59 years old who had recovered from COVID-19.

The chain carries TRBV15 and TRBJ1-1, with D uncertain. The ends were cut back, 0 bases at V and 12 bases at J, with 14 bases in the middle. Germline CDR1 reads LNHNV; CDR2 reads YYDKDF (reference sequence). The CDR3 length is 13 residues. CDR3 sequence (DNA): TGTGCCACCAGCAGAGATGATTACGGGAACACTTTCTTT. It codes for CATSRDDYGNTFF.

This clone showed up just once. The gene calls are TRBV9 and TRBJ1-3; D perhaps matches TRBD1 (6 bases). The CDR3 covers 16 residues. CDR1 and CDR2 from the germline V gene are SGDLS and YYNGEE. The germline V and J ends were trimmed by 4 bases and 4 bases, with 18 bases remaining between them. CDR3 sequence: CASSPSVRQVGNTIYF. CDR3 sequence (DNA): TGTGCCAGCAGCCCATCCGTCAGACAGGTCGGAAACACCATATATTTT.

The CDR3 DNA follows: TGCGCCAGCAGCCAAGATACCAGGGCTGGAAACACCATATATTTT. The encoded protein is CASSQDTRAGNTIYF. This chain joins TRBV4-3 and TRBJ1-3, with D perhaps TRBD1 (5 bases). Trimming pared 0 bases from V and 2 bases from J, leaving 8 bases between. Germline V gene sequence: CDR1 LGHNA, CDR2 YSLEER. The CDR3 covers 15 residues.

With regard to this clone: A junction boundary mismatches the germline segment, possibly from a read error. The chain uses TRBV11-2 and TRBJ1-3, with 10 bases lining up with TRBD1. Germline values: CDR1 SGHAT, CDR2 FQNNGV. This CDR3 comprises 15 residues. The CDR3, as DNA: TGTGCCAGCAGCCTAGAGGGACAGGGGGGAAACACCATATATTTT. Translating it yields CASSLEGQGGNTIYF.

The chain uses TRBV11-3 and TRBJ2-7, with a weak D call TRBD1 (5 bases). Trimming shortened V by 4 bases and J by 2 bases, and 9 bases separated the two germline ends. CDR3 size: 13 residues. The germline V gene encodes CDR1 SGHNT and CDR2 YENEEA. Here the CDR3 reads CASSSGQPYEQYF. CDR3 sequence (DNA): TGTGCCAGCAGCTCCGGACAACCCTACGAGCAGTACTTC.

The chain employs TRBV30 and TRBJ2-2; D is unclear. V was clipped by 2 bases and J by 1 base, with 5 bases between them. CDR1 GTSNPN and CDR2 SVGIG come from the germline V gene (reference sequence). There are 13 residues in the CDR3. The CDR3 reads CAWSFQNTGELFF. In nucleotides, the CDR3 is TGTGCCTGGAGTTTCCAGAACACCGGGGAGCTGTTTTTT.

V usage is TRBV27 and J usage is TRBJ2-5, with TRBD2 matching over 13 bases. Trimming cost V 5 bases and J 5 bases; bases outside gene matches: 8. The CDR3 covers 16 residues. CDR1 is MNHEY, CDR2 SMNVEV, per germline (reference sequence). DNA for the CDR3: TGTGCCAGCAGTCTTGGACTAGCGGGAGCCGTGGAGACCCAGTACTTC. Protein product: CASSLGLAGAVETQYF.

The CDR3 loop is CASRGPGLAGNNEQFF. CDR3 bases: TGTGCCAGCAGGGGTCCGGGACTAGCGGGAAACAATGAGCAGTTCTTC. V is TRBV7-2 and J is TRBJ2-1, with TRBD2 identical over 13 bases. This CDR3 is built from 16 residues. In germline, CDR1 is SGHTA, CDR2 FQGNSA. J was trimmed by 5 bases and V by 6 bases; bases with no gene match: 7.

This clone was observed a handful of times. CDR3 sequence (DNA): TGTGCCAGCAGTTTTTACGCCGGGAGCTACGAGCAGTACTTC. This gives the protein CASSFYAGSYEQYF. This chain joins TRBV27 and TRBJ2-7; D possibly corresponds to TRBD2 (6 bases). Germline V gives CDR1 MNHEY, CDR2 SMNVEV (reference sequence). V was trimmed by 3 bases and J by 3 bases, leaving 12 bases between them. This CDR3 spans 14 amino acids.

The chain employs TRBV19 and TRBJ1-2; D perhaps matches TRBD1 (6 bases). The CDR3 sequence is 14 residues long. V lost 10 bases to trimming and J lost 4 bases, with 19 bases between them. Per the germline V gene, CDR1 is LNHDA and CDR2 is SQIVND (reference sequence). CDR3 DNA sequence: TGTGCCACCAAGTATGAGGGGGTCACCTATGGCTACACCTTC. Its protein product is CATKYEGVTYGYTF.

The CDR3 DNA reads as TGTGCCAGCAGCCAGCGATCTGAAGCTTTCTTT. This codes for CASSQRSEAFF. The chain employs TRBV11-3 and TRBJ1-1; the D is unclear. V was shortened by 5 bases and J by 6 bases, with 7 bases between the two germline ends. There are 11 residues in the CDR3. Germline V CDR1 and CDR2: SGHNT, YENEEA.

J is TRBJ2-1 and V is TRBV4-1, with 8 bases matching TRBD2. Per the germline V gene, CDR1 is MGHRA and CDR2 is YSYEKL. V lost 1 base, J lost 2 bases, and 1 base stayed unmatched. There are 15 residues in the CDR3. The CDR3 DNA reads as TGCGCCAGCAGCCAAGGTAGCGGGACCTACAATGAGCAGTTCTTC. Translating it yields CASSQGSGTYNEQFF.

This chain links TRBV20-1 with TRBJ1-5, with D possibly being TRBD1 (6 bases). The CDR3 sequence is 14 residues long. Trimming took 3 bases from V and 1 from J, leaving 10 bases between them. From germline, CDR1 is DFQATT and CDR2 SNEGSKA (reference sequence). The CDR3 loop reads CSASEQGSNQPQHF. CDR3 DNA sequence: TGCAGTGCTAGTGAACAGGGCAGCAATCAGCCCCAGCATTTT.

The rearrangement joins TRBV19 to TRBJ2-1; D not certain. This CDR3 contains 15 residues. Trimming took off 5 bases at V and 0 bases at J, with 11 bases between the two ends. Germline lookup yields CDR1 LNHDA and CDR2 SQIVND (reference sequence). As DNA, the CDR3 is TGTGCCAGTAGTCCCCCGGGTAGCTCCTACAATGAGCAGTTCTTC. This codes for CASSPPGSSYNEQFF.

This rearrangement joins TRBV9 to TRBJ2-1; 12 bases match TRBD2. CDR1 is SGDLS, CDR2 YYNGEE, per germline. The CDR3 contains 14 residues. V was clipped by 0 bases and J by 8 bases; unmatched bases: 0. The CDR3 DNA reads TGTGCCAGCAGCGTAGGGACTAGCGGGGATGAGCAGTTCTTC. Its protein product is CASSVGTSGDEQFF.

In DNA form, the CDR3 reads TGTGCCAGCAGTTTAAGGGTGGCGGGCGGGATCCCCTCCTACGAGCAGTACTTC. It encodes CASSLRVAGGIPSYEQYF. The genes are TRBV27 and TRBJ2-7; D is possibly TRBD2 (6 bases). Germline V gene sequence: CDR1 MNHEY, CDR2 SMNVEV (reference sequence). The CDR3 length is 18 residues. V lost 2 bases and J 0 bases, leaving 20 bases between the germline ends.

The chain links TRBV20-1 to TRBJ1-1; 7 bases align to TRBD1. There are 11 residues in the CDR3. Germline V gives CDR1 DFQATT, CDR2 SNEGSKA (reference sequence). J was trimmed by 11 bases and V by 6 bases; bases with no gene match: 9. The DNA of the CDR3 is TGCAGTGCAGAAGGGGACAGACGTGCTTTCTTT. Residues: CSAEGDRRAFF.

The CDR3 loop is CASSFSPSTGANTEAFF. The CDR3 DNA reads as TGTGCCAGCAGTTTTTCCCCCTCGACAGGGGCGAACACTGAAGCTTTCTTT. This sequence joins TRBV27 and TRBJ1-1; 8 bases map to TRBD1. CDR1 and CDR2 from the germline V gene are MNHEY and SMNVEV (reference sequence). V lost 3 bases, J lost 1 base, and 10 bases stayed unmatched. The length of the CDR3 is 17 residues.

The CDR3 loop reads CSAGAGDTQYF. CDR3 in DNA: TGCAGTGCCGGAGCGGGGGATACGCAGTATTTT. The chain is built from TRBV20-1 and TRBJ2-3, with 7 bases aligning to TRBD2. The germline V gene encodes CDR1 DFQATT and CDR2 SNEGSKA (reference sequence). CDR3 length equals 11 residues. Losses at the gene ends were 6 bases for V and 6 bases for J; bases not matched to a gene: 3.

The chain couples TRBV19 to TRBJ1-1, with 8 positions matching TRBD1. CDR1 LNHDA and CDR2 SQIVND come from the germline V gene (reference sequence). The V and J ends lost 4 bases and 3 bases, in that order; junction bases with no gene match: 10. This CDR3 is built from 16 residues. This CDR3 reads CASSTYLDREHTEAFF. The CDR3 bases are TGTGCCAGTAGTACCTACCTGGACAGGGAACACACTGAAGCTTTCTTT.